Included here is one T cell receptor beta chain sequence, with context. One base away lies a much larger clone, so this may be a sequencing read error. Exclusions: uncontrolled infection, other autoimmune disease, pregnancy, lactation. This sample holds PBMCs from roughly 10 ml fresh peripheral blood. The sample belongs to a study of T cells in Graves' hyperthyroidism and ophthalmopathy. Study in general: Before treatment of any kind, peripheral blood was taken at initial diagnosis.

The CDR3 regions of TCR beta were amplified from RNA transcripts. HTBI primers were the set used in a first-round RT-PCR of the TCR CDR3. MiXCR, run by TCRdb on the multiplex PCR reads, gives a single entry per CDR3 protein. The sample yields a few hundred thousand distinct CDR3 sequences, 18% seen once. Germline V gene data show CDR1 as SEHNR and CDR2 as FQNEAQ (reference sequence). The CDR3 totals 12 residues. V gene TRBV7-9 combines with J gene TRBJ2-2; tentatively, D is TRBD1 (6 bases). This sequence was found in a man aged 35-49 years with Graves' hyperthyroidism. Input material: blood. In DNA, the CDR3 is TGTGCCAGCGTAGGGGGTTCCGGGGAGCTGCTTTTT. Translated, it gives CASVGGSGELLF.